The present TCR beta chain was sequenced within a study of cytomegalovirus exposure and HLA in healthy donors. The germline gives CDR1 LNHDA, CDR2 SQIVND (reference sequence). The CDR3 runs 13 residues. Trimming stripped 3 bases from V and 2 bases from J, with 8 bases between. A multiplex PCR was run with 60 Vbeta primers and 13 Jbeta primers. Profiling relied on immunoSEQ multiplex PCR, and the TCRdb table lists in-frame clones only, not all of them. Among some 160,000 clones listed, 70% to 90% were seen once. What was sequenced was PBMCs. The receptor comes from a man aged 30 to 39 in good health and CMV-seropositive. This chain connects TRBV19 to TRBJ2-7; D gene ambiguous. This CDR3 is CASSIFGAYEQYF. In DNA, the CDR3 is TGTGCCAGTAGTATTTTCGGTGCCTACGAGCAGTACTTC.